The 18 T cell receptor beta chains below all came from one sample that was sequenced in a study of OX40 agonist ivuxolimab in advanced cancers. Only in-frame clones appear in the TCRdb table, and some are missing; sequencing was by immunoSEQ multiplex PCR. This table has tens of thousands of clones, around 85% appearing once. The sample in question was CD4+ or CD8+ T cells sorted from blood, obtained in a trial of the OX40 agonist ivuxolimab. These receptors originate from an adult with an advanced solid tumor such as melanoma, head and neck, liver or kidney cancer.

The DNA for the CDR3 is TGTGCCAGCAGCCTACAGGGGGCCGGATCACCCCTCCACTTT. Translating gives CASSLQGAGSPLHF. The chain links TRBV27 to TRBJ1-6; 9 bases match TRBD1. The germline V gene has CDR1 MNHEY and CDR2 SMNVEV (reference sequence). The CDR3 runs 14 residues. V was pared by 6 bases and J by 10 bases, with 7 bases of the junction left unmatched.

The sample holds one count of this clone. The chain recombines TRBV7-9 with TRBJ2-6; the D gene is possibly TRBD1 (6 bases). The germline gives CDR1 SEHNR, CDR2 FQNEAQ (reference sequence). This CDR3 spans 15 amino acids. With 4 bases removed from V and 3 bases from J, the gap between germline ends came to 10 bases. The CDR3 is CASSSTGFGANVLTF. DNA of the CDR3: TGTGCCAGCAGCTCCACAGGGTTTGGGGCCAACGTCCTGACTTTC.

This rearrangement joins TRBV4-1 to TRBJ1-4; D is undetermined. The CDR3 contains 15 residues. Looked up from germline, CDR1 is MGHRA and CDR2 is YSYEKL. The V end was cut by 4 bases, the J end by 0 bases, with 9 bases between. In DNA, the CDR3 is TGCGCCAGCAGCCCTGATTTCGCAACTAATGAAAAACTGTTTTTT. It encodes CASSPDFATNEKLFF.

The chain uses TRBV9 and TRBJ2-7; the D call may be TRBD1 or TRBD2 (5 bases each). This CDR3 contains 14 residues. With 0 bases removed from V and 4 bases from J, the gap between germline ends came to 11 bases. CDR1 and CDR2 (germline): SGDLS, YYNGEE. CDR3 DNA: TGTGCCAGCAGCGTAGGAGTTGGGGGATACGAGCAGTACTTC. Translating gives CASSVGVGGYEQYF.

CDR3 nucleotide sequence: TGCGCCAGCAGCCGAATCACTAGACCCGGGGAGCTGTTTTTT. Translated, it gives CASSRITRPGELFF. The chain recombines TRBV4-1 with TRBJ2-2; possibly TRBD2 for D (5 bases). V shed 4 bases and J shed 6 bases, with 12 bases lying between them. The CDR3 is 14 residues long. Looked up from germline, CDR1 is MGHRA and CDR2 is YSYEKL.

The chain is built from TRBV6-6 and TRBJ2-3; D is undetermined. Trimming took 5 bases from V and 2 from J, leaving 8 bases between them. The CDR3 loop spans 13 amino acids. Germline CDR1 reads MNHNY; CDR2 reads SVGAGI (reference sequence). The DNA for the CDR3 is TGTGCCAGCAGTATTTTTGTCACAGATACGCAGTATTTT. Residues: CASSIFVTDTQYF.

DNA for the CDR3: TGTGCCAGCAGTTTATCTTCTAGCGGGCACTACGAGCAGTACTTC. Its translation is CASSLSSSGHYEQYF. The chain uses TRBV27 and TRBJ2-7; 8 nucleotides line up with TRBD2. This CDR3 has 15 residues. Germline CDR1 is MNHEY and CDR2 is SMNVEV (reference sequence). Trimming cost V 0 bases and J 3 bases; bases outside gene matches: 4.

The rearrangement joins TRBV7-8 to TRBJ1-5, with 8 bases aligning to TRBD1. V lost 6 bases to trimming and J lost 7 bases; unmatched junction nucleotides: 11. Germline CDR1 is SGHVS and CDR2 is FQNEAQ. CDR3 length: 15 amino acids. The CDR3 region has the DNA TGTGCCAGCAGTCCTGGACAGGGCCGAACGCAGCCCCAGCATTTT. It encodes CASSPGQGRTQPQHF. The full variable domain, in which reference TRBV7-8 and TRBJ1-5 provide the parts outside the CDR3, is GAGVSQSPRYKVAKRGQDVALRCDPISGHVSLFWYQQALGQGPEFLTYFQNEAQLDKSGLPSDRFFAERPEGSVSTLKIQRTQQEDSAVYLCASSPGQGRTQPQHFGDGTRLSIL.

The chain recombines TRBV4-3 with TRBJ2-7, with 7 bases lining up with TRBD1. Per germline, CDR1 LGHNA and CDR2 YSLEER. Germline trimming cut 3 bases from V and 3 bases from J; bases unmatched to any gene: 8. This CDR3 spans 15 amino acids. The CDR3 region has the DNA TGCGCCAGCAGCCAGGGCGCGGACAGGCTCTACGAGCAGTACTTC. This encodes CASSQGADRLYEQYF.

The chain has TRBV6-1 and TRBJ2-1; possibly TRBD2 for D (5 bases). V was shortened by 5 bases and J by 8 bases, with 13 bases between the two germline ends. CDR3 length: 13 amino acids. Germline loops: CDR1 MNHNS, CDR2 SASEGT. CDR3 loop: CASSPLISDEQFF. The CDR3 bases are TGTGCCAGCAGTCCCTTGATTAGCGATGAGCAGTTCTTC.

The CDR3 here is CASSATGAGEQYF. Here the CDR3 DNA reads TGTGCCAGCAGTGCGACAGGCGCCGGCGAGCAGTACTTC. This chain uses TRBV25-1 with TRBJ2-7, with a possible D match to TRBD1 (6 bases). This CDR3 is 13 amino acids long. Germline CDR1 and CDR2: MGHDK and SYGVNS. Trimming took off 4 bases at V and 6 bases at J, with 13 bases between the two ends.

This chain links TRBV2 with TRBJ2-7; D not resolved. Germline V gene data show CDR1 as SNHLY and CDR2 as FYNNEI. This CDR3 is 15 amino acids long. Trimming took off 1 base at V and 4 bases at J, with 14 bases between the two ends. This chain's CDR3 is CASSEGSPDSYEQYF. CDR3 DNA sequence: TGTGCCAGCAGTGAAGGGAGTCCCGACTCTTACGAGCAGTACTTC.

The rearrangement uses TRBV7-8 and TRBJ2-2; TRBD2 might be the D (7 bases). Trimming took off 3 bases at V and 4 bases at J, with 21 bases between the two ends. The CDR3 is 18 residues long. Germline CDR1 SGHVS, CDR2 FQNEAQ. The CDR3 nucleotides are TGTGCCAGCAGCTTGCCGGGAGGTCACGGGGGGCGCACCGGGGAGCTGTTTTTT. Translated, it gives CASSLPGGHGGRTGELFF.

J is TRBJ2-3 and V is TRBV19, with TRBD1 as a possible D gene (6 bases). Germline V gene sequence: CDR1 LNHDA, CDR2 SQIVND (reference sequence). V was clipped by 9 bases and J by 2 bases, with 15 bases between them. CDR3 length equals 14 residues. The CDR3 here is CASRPGTLTDTQYF. As DNA, the CDR3 is TGTGCCAGCCGCCCCGGGACACTCACAGATACGCAGTATTTT. Filled out from reference TRBV19 and TRBJ2-3, the complete variable domain reads DGGITQSPKYLFRKEGQNVTLSCEQNLNHDAMYWYRQDPGQGLRLIYYSQIVNDFQKGDIAEGYSVSREKKESFPLTVTSAQKNPTAFYLCASRPGTLTDTQYFGPGTRLTVL.

The rearrangement links TRBV19 to TRBJ2-1; TRBD2 is a possible D gene (6 bases). The CDR3 spans 14 residues. V lost 5 bases to trimming and J lost 7 bases, with 15 bases between them. In germline, CDR1 is LNHDA, CDR2 SQIVND (reference sequence). In DNA form, the CDR3 reads TGTGCCAGTAGTTGGGGCGGGACGGGGAATGAGCAGTTCTTC. This codes for CASSWGGTGNEQFF.

The gene calls are TRBV11-2 and TRBJ1-2, with D perhaps matching TRBD1 (6 bases). Germline V gene data show CDR1 as SGHAT and CDR2 as FQNNGV. The V gene lost 3 bases and the J gene lost 7 bases, with 12 bases spanning the gap. The length of the CDR3 is 13 residues. This CDR3 is CASSLAGDPGYTF. The CDR3 DNA reads TGTGCCAGCAGCTTGGCAGGGGATCCTGGCTACACCTTC.

This clone appeared a single time. The chain carries TRBV19 and TRBJ2-3; 9 bases map to TRBD1. The CDR3 is 14 amino acids. V was pared by 8 bases and J by 2 bases, with 5 bases of the junction left unmatched. In germline, CDR1 is LNHDA, CDR2 SQIVND (reference sequence). The CDR3 region has the DNA TGTGCCAGTCTCGGACAGGGGCTCACAGATACGCAGTATTTT. As protein: CASLGQGLTDTQYF.

The chain combines TRBV19 with TRBJ1-5; D ambiguous. From germline, CDR1 is LNHDA and CDR2 SQIVND (reference sequence). Trimming took 3 bases from V and 5 from J, leaving 8 bases between them. This CDR3 spans 13 amino acids. The CDR3 region has the DNA TGTGCCAGTAGTATCTCGGGGTATCAGCCCCAGCATTTT. Its protein is CASSISGYQPQHF.